What follows is one TCR beta chain and its context. Its antigen is not known. Sorted subsets were CFSE-labeled and cultured four to five days with allogeneic dendritic cells. CD4+ or CD8+ T cells were sorted as naive CD45RA+ or memory CD45RO+. The sample belongs to a study of regulatory dendritic cells for organ transplantation. This CDR3 has 13 residues. V shed 2 bases and J 3 bases; nucleotides not matched to a gene: 0. CDR1 and CDR2 from the germline V gene are MDHEN and SYDVKM. Here immunoSEQ multiplex PCR was the method, and the copy in TCRdb shows in-frame clones only, minus some. The sample has approximately 12,000 clones, about nine tenths seen once. Points from the study as a whole: Mature dendritic cells appeared to drive more memory CD8+ clonal expansion than regulatory ones.

Sequencing was carried out using naive CD8+ T cells from blood cultured with regulatory dendritic cells. Subset meaning: CD45RA+ naive T cells. This TCR was sampled from a human donor in good health. J is TRBJ2-7 and V is TRBV28; TRBD1 agrees at 8 bases. The CDR3 DNA reads as TGTGCCAGCAGTTTAGACAGGGGCTACGAGCAGTACTTC. It yields the protein CASSLDRGYEQYF.